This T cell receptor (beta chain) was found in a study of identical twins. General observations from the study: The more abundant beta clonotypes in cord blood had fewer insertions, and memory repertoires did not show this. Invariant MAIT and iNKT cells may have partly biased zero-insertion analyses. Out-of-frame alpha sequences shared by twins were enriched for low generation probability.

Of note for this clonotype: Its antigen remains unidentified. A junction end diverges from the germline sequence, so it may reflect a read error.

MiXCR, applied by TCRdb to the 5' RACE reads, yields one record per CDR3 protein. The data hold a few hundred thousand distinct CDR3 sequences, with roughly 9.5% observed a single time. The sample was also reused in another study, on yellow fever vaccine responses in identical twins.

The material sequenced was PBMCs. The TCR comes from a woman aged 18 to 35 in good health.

The CDR3 nucleotides read TGTGCCAGCAGCTCGGGACAGGAGAGTGAAAGACTGTTTTTT. It specifies CASSSGQESERLFF. This sequence joins TRBV9 and TRBJ1-4; TRBD1 matches at 8 bases. This CDR3 comprises 14 residues. From germline, CDR1 is SGDLS and CDR2 YYNGEE. Full variable domain (rest looked up from reference TRBV9 and TRBJ1-4): DSGVTQTPKHLITATGQRVTLRCSPRSGDLSVYWYQQSLDQGLQFLIQYYNGEERAKGNILERFSAQQFPDLHSELNLSSLELGDSALYFCASSSGQESERLFFGSGTQLSVL.